Presented here are 10 T cell receptor beta chains from one specimen sequenced in a study of T cells in Graves' hyperthyroidism and ophthalmopathy. Regions amplified from RNA transcripts were the TCR beta CDR3 regions. The primer set for the first-round RT-PCR of the TCR CDR3 was HTBI. TCRdb used MiXCR to reprocess the multiplex PCR reads, holding one entry per CDR3 protein. The data show around 340,000 distinct CDR3 sequences, roughly 18% seen once. The material sequenced was blood. The receptors were sampled from a woman aged 40 to 50 with Graves' ophthalmopathy.

Many counts were recorded for this clonotype. The V gene is TRBV12-3 or TRBV12-4, the J gene TRBJ2-7, with 7 bases matching TRBD1. The CDR3 sequence is 16 residues long. J gave up 1 base and V 0 bases, and 6 bases lay outside the gene matches. The CDR3 DNA follows: TGTGCCAGCAGTTTAGCCGCCAGGGGGACGTCCTACGAGCAGTACTTC. Protein: CASSLAARGTSYEQYF.

Ten or more counts support this clonotype. CDR3 DNA sequence: TGCGCCAGCAGCCCCACCGGGACAGGGGGCTCTTATCAGCCCCAGCATTTT. Translated: CASSPTGTGGSYQPQHF. This sequence joins TRBV5-1 and TRBJ1-5, with TRBD1 identical over 12 bases. The CDR3 has 17 residues. V trimming: 4 bases; J trimming: 5 bases; junction bases outside the gene matches: 10. Germline values: CDR1 SGHRS, CDR2 YFSETQ. The variable domain in full, completed from reference TRBV5-1 and TRBJ1-5, reads KAGVTQTPRYLIKTRGQQVTLSCSPISGHRSVSWYQQTPGQGLQFLFEYFSETQRNKGNFPGRFSGRQFSNSRSEMNVSTLELGDSALYLCASSPTGTGGSYQPQHFGDGTRLSIL.

In its sample, this clonotype was seen many times. Mismatch with germline at one junction end may stem from a read error. DNA for the CDR3: TGTGCTAGCAGCTTAGGAAGACAGGGGGAGACCCAGTACTTC. Translated, it gives CASSLGRQGETQYF. The chain uses TRBV7-7 and TRBJ2-5; 8 nucleotides match TRBD1. Germline assignment: CDR1 SSHAT and CDR2 FNYEAQ (reference sequence). This CDR3 is built from 14 residues.

Only a few counts were recorded for this clonotype. The chain recombines TRBV6-1 with TRBJ2-7; D may be TRBD2 (5 bases). Between the trimmed V and J ends, which lost 6 bases and 0 bases, there was a span of 12 bases. The CDR3 consists of 14 residues. Germline CDR1 reads MNHNS; CDR2 reads SASEGT. Here the CDR3 DNA reads TGTGCCAGCAGCTCGGACGGGATCTCCTACGAGCAGTACTTC. Protein product: CASSSDGISYEQYF.

This clonotype was recorded many times. This chain uses TRBV10-3 with TRBJ2-5; 10 bases are a match to TRBD1. The CDR3 runs 16 residues. Per germline, CDR1 ENHRY and CDR2 SYGVKD. With 3 bases clipped from V and 5 bases from J, the junction kept 9 bases outside the gene matches. The CDR3 sequence: CAISERQGARGETQYF. CDR3 coding DNA: TGTGCCATCAGTGAACGACAGGGGGCGAGGGGGGAGACCCAGTACTTC.

This clonotype was detected once. This chain connects TRBV14 to TRBJ1-2, with D perhaps matching TRBD1 (6 bases). The germline V gene encodes CDR1 SGHDN and CDR2 FVKESK. The CDR3 contains 13 residues. Trimming removed 1 base at V and 5 bases at J, with 8 bases between. The CDR3 coding sequence is TGTGCCAGCAGCCAAGGACAGGTTTATGGCTACACCTTC. Residues: CASSQGQVYGYTF.

The V call is TRBV3-1, the J call TRBJ1-6; D unclear. V was clipped by 3 bases and J by 7 bases, with 4 bases between them. The CDR3 consists of 12 residues. CDR1 and CDR2 from the germline V gene are LGHDT and YNNKEL (reference sequence). The CDR3 is CASSQRNSPLHF. The CDR3, as DNA: TGTGCCAGCAGCCAGAGAAATTCACCCCTCCACTTT.

This clonotype was detected ten times or more. The chain employs TRBV7-8 and TRBJ1-2, with D unresolved. This CDR3 region has 16 residues. Germline V gene data show CDR1 as SGHVS and CDR2 as FQNEAQ. V was clipped by 0 bases and J by 5 bases, with 16 bases between them. The CDR3 DNA follows: TGTGCCAGCAGCTTAGCGCCTCCGGGAACCGAATATGGCTACACCTTC. This sequence encodes CASSLAPPGTEYGYTF. The full variable domain, completed using reference TRBV7-8 and TRBJ1-2, is GAGVSQSPRYKVAKRGQDVALRCDPISGHVSLFWYQQALGQGPEFLTYFQNEAQLDKSGLPSDRFFAERPEGSVSTLKIQRTQQEDSAVYLCASSLAPPGTEYGYTFGSGTRLTVV.

J is TRBJ1-5 and V is TRBV27; D remains unclear. This CDR3 contains 14 residues. Trimming took 5 bases from V and 7 from J, leaving 15 bases between them. Germline values: CDR1 MNHEY, CDR2 SMNVEV (reference sequence). The CDR3 DNA follows: TGTGCCAGCAGTCCCCGGGCGGGGAAGCAGCCCCAGCATTTT. It specifies CASSPRAGKQPQHF.

V gene TRBV10-3 combines with J gene TRBJ2-7; 14 bases match TRBD2. With V trimmed by 6 bases and J by 1 base, 5 bases remained unmatched. The CDR3 consists of 16 residues. CDR1 is ENHRY, CDR2 SYGVKD, per germline. The CDR3 reads CAIRGTSGSQSYEQYF. The CDR3 nucleotides are TGTGCCATCAGGGGGACTAGCGGGAGCCAATCCTACGAGCAGTACTTC.